The clone carrying this T cell receptor (beta chain) was seen a handful of times. Its antigen is unidentified. The data are from a study of T-cell memory formation after mild COVID-19. As for the study in general: Most TCR clusters belonged to a single donor.

It was 5'RACE with constant-segment primers that produced the TCR alpha and TCR beta cDNA libraries, which carried sample barcodes and UMIs. Each CDR3 protein gets one entry after TCRdb re-called the 5' RACE reads with MiXCR. The sample lists roughly 380,000 distinct CDR3 sequences, around 27% occurring once. Study-wide results and caveats: Second-wave clones peaking on day 37 lacked confirmed SARS-CoV-2 specificity. Pre-infection memory harbored some responding clones, suggesting cross-reactive memory joined.

This TCR was recovered from an adult woman who had mild COVID-19 (a few samples of this study predate the infection). Cell type and time point are not known. Sequenced: PBMCs or a T cell subset sorted from them (not recorded which).

In DNA form, the CDR3 reads TGTGCCATCAGTGAATCGCCCAGCCTCTACGAGCAGTACTTC. This translates into CAISESPSLYEQYF. The J gene is TRBJ2-7, the V gene TRBV10-3; D not resolved. The length of the CDR3 is 14 residues. Trimming cost V 3 bases and J 3 bases, with 12 bases left between them. Germline CDR1 and CDR2: ENHRY and SYGVKD.